The 29 T cell receptor beta chains below all came from one sample that was sequenced in a study of T cells after yellow fever vaccination. TCRdb redid the calling of the 5' RACE reads with MiXCR, one entry per CDR3 protein. The data show 450,000 to 550,000 distinct CDR3 sequences, with 15% to 20% seen just once and roughly an eighth held by the top ten. Sequencing was performed on PBMCs, taken 15 days after the yellow fever booster vaccination. The receptors stem from a man in his thirties or forties who received the YFV17D yellow fever vaccine.

In this sample, this clonotype turned up a few times. The gene calls are TRBV12-3 or TRBV12-4 and TRBJ1-5; the D gene is possibly TRBD1 (6 bases). V lost 6 bases and J 11 bases, leaving 14 bases between the germline ends. The CDR3 loop spans 12 amino acids. CDR3 residues: CASSPGGTTQHF. CDR3 sequence (DNA): TGTGCCAGCAGCCCCGGGGGGACAACCCAGCATTTT.

The table lists this clonotype with a few counts. The V gene is TRBV12-3 or TRBV12-4, the J gene TRBJ2-3; D remains ambiguous. The CDR3 is 13 amino acids. V lost 1 base and J lost 10, with 12 bases in between. The CDR3 loop reads CASSLGSPVPQYF. DNA for the CDR3: TGTGCCAGCAGTTTAGGCTCACCGGTGCCGCAGTATTTT.

This clonotype turned up a few times. The rearrangement uses TRBV5-1 and TRBJ2-4; 9 bases map to TRBD1. This CDR3 is 17 amino acids long. Germline values: CDR1 SGHRS, CDR2 YFSETQ. V was clipped by 4 bases and J by 0 bases; unmatched bases: 8. The CDR3 reads CASSPGGTGLAKNIQYF. CDR3 nucleotide sequence: TGCGCCAGCAGCCCGGGCGGGACAGGGCTAGCCAAAAACATTCAGTACTTC.

In its sample, this clonotype was seen a few times. The rearrangement uses TRBV27 and TRBJ1-1, with D possibly matching TRBD1 (5 bases). Germline V lookup: CDR1 MNHEY, CDR2 SMNVEV (reference sequence). This CDR3 comprises 14 residues. V gave up 6 bases and J gave up 4 bases, with 15 bases separating them. CDR3 in amino acids: CASSSKGGTTEAFF. CDR3 in DNA: TGTGCCAGCAGCTCTAAGGGAGGGACCACTGAAGCTTTCTTT.

This clonotype is a singleton in its sample. The chain recombines TRBV7-2 with TRBJ2-7; D unresolved. Looked up from germline, CDR1 is SGHTA and CDR2 is FQGNSA. V was trimmed by 2 bases and J by 2 bases, leaving 7 bases between them. The CDR3 is made up of 13 amino acids. The CDR3: CASSLNYAYEQYF. The CDR3 bases are TGTGCCAGCAGCTTAAACTATGCCTACGAGCAGTACTTC.

This clonotype was seen a handful of times. The rearrangement joins TRBV4-2 to TRBJ2-7, with D tentatively TRBD2 (5 bases). The CDR3 spans 15 residues. The V gene lost 0 bases and the J gene lost 3 bases, with 12 bases spanning the gap. The germline gives CDR1 LGHNA, CDR2 YNFKEQ. The CDR3 is CASSQDNSGYYEQYF. The CDR3 DNA follows: TGTGCCAGCAGCCAAGATAATTCGGGGTACTACGAGCAGTACTTC.

The chain employs TRBV29-1 and TRBJ1-2; D not resolved. The CDR3 consists of 8 residues. Germline CDR1 is SQVTM and CDR2 is ANQGSEA. Trimming left V 3 bases short and J 8 bases short, with 1 base between. DNA of the CDR3: TGCAGCGTTGAGGGCTACACCTTC. This gives the protein CSVEGYTF.

This clonotype was counted only a few times. The V and J genes are TRBV12-3 or TRBV12-4 and TRBJ2-2, with a tentative D call TRBD2 (5 bases). The CDR3 length is 15 residues. With 5 bases removed from V and 6 bases from J, the gap between germline ends came to 16 bases. The CDR3 DNA sequence: TGTGCCAGCAGTCTTAACCAACTAGGTTCCGGGGAGCTGTTTTTT. Protein: CASSLNQLGSGELFF.

The V and J genes are TRBV6-2 or TRBV6-3 and TRBJ2-7; D is ambiguous. There are 16 residues in the CDR3. The germline gives CDR1 MNHEY, CDR2 SVGEGT. Trimming took off 2 bases at V and 0 bases at J, with 14 bases between the two ends. CDR3 coding DNA: TGTGCCAGCAGTTACCGGATGACGGCTAGCTCCTACGAGCAGTACTTC. Translating gives CASSYRMTASSYEQYF.

This chain joins TRBV27 and TRBJ2-7; 9 bases are a match to TRBD1. The germline gives CDR1 MNHEY, CDR2 SMNVEV (reference sequence). The CDR3 has 17 residues. J gave up 4 bases and V 8 bases, and 18 bases lay outside the gene matches. CDR3 DNA sequence: TGTGCCAGCCGACTCAATTTCCTCGGGACAGGGATTTACGAGCAGTACTTC. The encoded protein is CASRLNFLGTGIYEQYF.

The chain recombines TRBV7-9 with TRBJ2-1; a weak D match, TRBD2 (5 bases). The CDR3 spans 16 residues. From germline, CDR1 is SEHNR and CDR2 FQNEAQ (reference sequence). V lost 0 bases and J 6 bases, leaving 15 bases between the germline ends. For the CDR3, the DNA is TGTGCCAGCAGCTTAGCGGGTAGGAGGCCCGTCAATGAGCAGTTCTTC. It translates to CASSLAGRRPVNEQFF.

This rearrangement joins TRBV11-1 to TRBJ2-5, with TRBD1 as a possible D gene (5 bases). Germline V CDR1 and CDR2: SGHAT, FQDESV (reference sequence). The V end lost 2 bases, the J end lost 4 bases, and 23 bases lay between the germline ends. The CDR3 length is 18 residues. CDR3 nucleotides: TGTGCCAGCAGCTTAAGGGGTGTGGAGTCCGAGTACGGAGAGACCCAGTACTTC. Translating it yields CASSLRGVESEYGETQYF.

This clonotype was observed a single time. The chain carries TRBV2 and TRBJ1-1; D unresolved. This CDR3 is built from 14 residues. Germline-derived CDR1 and CDR2 are SNHLY and FYNNEI. V was clipped by 1 base and J by 4 bases, with 10 bases between them. CDR3 sequence: CASSEVGKGTEAFF. Here the CDR3 DNA reads TGTGCCAGCAGTGAAGTGGGTAAAGGCACTGAAGCTTTCTTT. The full variable domain, rest sourced from reference TRBV2 and TRBJ1-1, is EPEVTQTPSHQVTQMGQEVILRCVPISNHLYFYWYRQILGQKVEFLVSFYNNEISEKSEIFDDQFSVERPDGSNFTLKIRSTKLEDSAMYFCASSEVGKGTEAFFGQGTRLTVV.

The gene calls are TRBV6-1 and TRBJ2-7; D may correspond to TRBD1 or TRBD2 (6 bases each). Germline V lookup: CDR1 MNHNS, CDR2 SASEGT. The V and J ends lost 8 bases and 6 bases respectively, with 17 bases between them. This CDR3 comprises 13 residues. The CDR3 nucleotides read TGTGCCAGCCAACTGGGGGGCTATACCGAGCAGTACTTC. Its translation: CASQLGGYTEQYF.

This clonotype was found a few times. V gene TRBV3-1 combines with J gene TRBJ2-3, with 8 bases aligning to TRBD2. Trimming took 4 bases from V and 0 from J; bases not matched to a gene: 12. The germline gives CDR1 LGHDT, CDR2 YNNKEL (reference sequence). This CDR3 region has 18 residues. The CDR3 sequence: CASSPLLLAEISTDTQYF. The CDR3 DNA reads as TGTGCCAGCAGCCCCCTCTTACTAGCGGAAATTAGCACAGATACGCAGTATTTT.

This clonotype has more than one count but fewer than ten. V and J are TRBV6-1 and TRBJ2-7; tentatively, D is TRBD2 (6 bases). In germline, CDR1 is MNHNS, CDR2 SASEGT. The CDR3 has 14 residues. Trimming shortened V by 10 bases and J by 0 bases, and 16 bases separated the two germline ends. The CDR3 bases are TGTGCCACCTCACCGGCGGGAAACTCCTACGAGCAGTACTTC. It translates to CATSPAGNSYEQYF.

The chain recombines TRBV6-5 with TRBJ2-3; the D is unclear. Per germline, CDR1 MNHEY and CDR2 SVGAGI. The CDR3 consists of 12 residues. The V end was cut by 2 bases, the J end by 8 bases, with 8 bases between. The CDR3 loop reads CASSYGIGTQYF. CDR3 coding DNA: TGTGCCAGCAGTTACGGAATCGGTACGCAGTATTTT.

This clonotype was seen only a few times. V usage is TRBV12-3 or TRBV12-4 and J usage is TRBJ2-7; unclear D gene. V was shortened by 1 base and J by 4 bases, with 8 bases between the two germline ends. CDR3 length: 13 residues. CDR3 coding DNA: TGTGCCAGCAGTTTAGTTGGATTGTACGAGCAGTACTTC. The encoded protein is CASSLVGLYEQYF.

This clonotype was detected a few times. J is TRBJ2-1 and V is TRBV10-3, with TRBD2 identical over 7 bases. V lost 9 bases and J lost 4; bases outside the gene matches: 6. From germline, CDR1 is ENHRY and CDR2 SYGVKD. The CDR3 is made up of 13 amino acids. Here the CDR3 reads CAIAGFPYNEQFF. Written as DNA, the CDR3 is TGTGCCATAGCGGGATTTCCTTACAATGAGCAGTTCTTC.

The chain employs TRBV7-2 and TRBJ2-5; no firm D call. The CDR3 sequence is 13 residues long. V lost 5 bases, J lost 4 bases, and 11 bases lay in between. CDR1 SGHTA and CDR2 FQGNSA come from the germline V gene. CDR3 DNA sequence: TGTGCCAGCAGCCCCGAGGAGCCAGAGACCCAGTACTTC. Its translation: CASSPEEPETQYF. The entire variable domain, with the rest obtained from reference TRBV7-2 and TRBJ2-5, is as follows: GAGVSQSPSNKVTEKGKDVELRCDPISGHTALYWYRQSLGQGLEFLIYFQGNSAPDKSGLPSDRFSAERTGGSVSTLTIQRTQQEDSAVYLCASSPEEPETQYFGPGTRLLVL.

V gene TRBV20-1 combines with J gene TRBJ2-1, with D possibly TRBD2 on 5 matching bases. Deletions cut 2 bases from V and 4 bases from J, with 12 bases between. The length of the CDR3 is 14 residues. The germline V gene encodes CDR1 DFQATT and CDR2 SNEGSKA (reference sequence). The CDR3 bases are TGCAGTGCTAGAAGAGGGCTCGGATACAATGAGCAGTTCTTC. Its protein is CSARRGLGYNEQFF.

V and J are TRBV3-1 and TRBJ2-2, with 11 bases fitting TRBD1. Looked up from germline, CDR1 is LGHDT and CDR2 is YNNKEL (reference sequence). The CDR3 has 15 residues. V lost 6 bases to trimming and J lost 6 bases; unmatched junction nucleotides: 6. CDR3 sequence: CASRWTGGASGELFF. CDR3 bases: TGTGCCAGCAGGTGGACAGGGGGCGCGTCCGGGGAGCTGTTTTTT.

This clonotype has only a few counts. The V gene is TRBV11-3, the J gene TRBJ1-3; D remains unclear. This CDR3 has 16 amino acids. CDR1 SGHNT and CDR2 YENEEA come from the germline V gene. The germline V and J ends were trimmed by 0 bases and 5 bases, with 14 bases remaining between them. CDR3 region: CASSLDAQRHRNTIYF. CDR3 nucleotides: TGTGCCAGCAGCTTAGATGCTCAGAGACACAGAAACACCATATATTTT.

The CDR3 sequence: CASSLALDLIRDIQYF. The CDR3 bases are TGTGCCAGCAGCTTAGCACTGGACCTCATTCGAGACATTCAGTACTTC. The V call is TRBV7-9, the J call TRBJ2-4; D ambiguous. Per the germline V gene, CDR1 is SEHNR and CDR2 is FQNEAQ (reference sequence). The CDR3 extends over 16 amino acids. The ends were cut back, 0 bases at V and 8 bases at J, with 17 bases in the middle.

The rearrangement uses TRBV20-1 and TRBJ2-4; D possibly corresponds to TRBD1 (6 bases). Germline V gene lookup returns CDR1 DFQATT and CDR2 SNEGSKA (reference sequence). The CDR3 covers 14 residues. Trimming shortened V by 6 bases and J by 6 bases, and 18 bases separated the two germline ends. CDR3 coding DNA: TGCAGTGCCATAAACAGGGTGGGGACAAACATTCAGTACTTC. It translates to CSAINRVGTNIQYF.

This clonotype was seen more than once but under ten times. This CDR3 reads CSATYRETQYF. The CDR3 nucleotides are TGCAGTGCAACATACAGAGAGACCCAGTACTTC. The V call is TRBV20-1, the J call TRBJ2-5; D gene uncertain. CDR1 and CDR2 from the germline V gene are DFQATT and SNEGSKA (reference sequence). The CDR3 contains 11 residues. Trimming pared 6 bases from V and 4 bases from J, leaving 9 bases between.

This clonotype was seen more than once but under ten times. J is TRBJ2-3 and V is TRBV19; TRBD2 matches 11 bases. The trim removed 3 bases at V and 10 bases at J, leaving 18 bases unmatched. This CDR3 is 18 amino acids long. The germline CDR1 and CDR2 sequences are LNHDA and SQIVND (reference sequence). CDR3 amino acids: CASSIGGLAVPGRAAQYF. In DNA form, the CDR3 reads TGTGCCAGTAGTATTGGGGGACTAGCGGTCCCCGGGCGTGCGGCGCAGTATTTT.

The chain combines TRBV6-2 or TRBV6-3 with TRBJ2-7, with D possibly called TRBD1 or TRBD2 (6 bases each). Trimming pared 0 bases from V and 5 bases from J, leaving 17 bases between. Looked up from germline, CDR1 is MNHEY and CDR2 is SVGEGT. The CDR3 has 16 residues. CDR3 amino acids: CASSYSPGATDNEQYF. The CDR3 nucleotides read TGTGCCAGCAGTTACTCGCCGGGGGCAACGGACAACGAGCAGTACTTC.

V gene TRBV7-2 combines with J gene TRBJ2-7; 11 bases agree with TRBD2. The ends lost 4 bases at V and 6 bases at J; junction bases unmatched: 8. Looked up from germline, CDR1 is SGHTA and CDR2 is FQGNSA. This CDR3 contains 15 residues. The CDR3: CASSSIAGGTIEQYF. DNA of the CDR3: TGTGCCAGCAGCTCAATAGCGGGAGGGACCATCGAGCAGTACTTC. Variable domain in full (rest from reference TRBV7-2 and TRBJ2-7): GAGVSQSPSNKVTEKGKDVELRCDPISGHTALYWYRQSLGQGLEFLIYFQGNSAPDKSGLPSDRFSAERTGGSVSTLTIQRTQQEDSAVYLCASSSIAGGTIEQYFGPGTRLTVT.